The 4 T cell receptor beta chains below were found in one sample sequenced in a study of blood T cell repertoires in COVID-19. Some clones are missing from TCRdb's copy, which holds only in-frame ones; the method was immunoSEQ multiplex PCR. The sample lists about 130,000 clones; over 60% were seen once. Sequencing input: peripheral blood. These receptors were taken from a woman in her sixties or seventies with acute or convalescent COVID-19.

This chain connects TRBV6-5 to TRBJ1-2; D is perhaps TRBD1 (6 bases). The germline gives CDR1 MNHEY, CDR2 SVGAGI. The CDR3 sequence is 13 residues long. V was clipped by 6 bases and J by 6 bases, with 14 bases between them. The CDR3 protein is CASRAGEFDGYTF. CDR3 DNA: TGTGCCAGCAGGGCAGGGGAATTTGATGGCTACACCTTC.

This clone was seen only once. This sequence joins TRBV7-9 and TRBJ2-5; 7 bases line up with TRBD2. Trimming removed 1 base from V and 5 bases from J; junction bases left unmatched: 19. The CDR3 is 19 residues long. From germline, CDR1 is SEHNR and CDR2 FQNEAQ (reference sequence). The CDR3 sequence: CASSLVQSWGRAEWETQYF. As DNA, the CDR3 is TGTGCCAGCAGCTTAGTTCAGAGTTGGGGGAGGGCCGAATGGGAGACCCAGTACTTC.

J is TRBJ1-6 and V is TRBV30; no clear D. Trimming left V 4 bases short and J 0 bases short, with 10 bases between. CDR1 is GTSNPN and CDR2 is SVGIG in the germline V gene (reference sequence). There are 15 residues in the CDR3. In DNA form, the CDR3 reads TGTGCCTGGACCCCTAAGAGCTCCTATAATTCACCCCTCCACTTT. It translates to CAWTPKSSYNSPLHF.

The chain recombines TRBV5-5 with TRBJ1-2, with TRBD1 matching over 8 bases. CDR3 length: 17 amino acids. Per the germline V gene, CDR1 is SGHKS and CDR2 is YYEKEE (reference sequence). The trim removed 4 bases at V and 0 bases at J, leaving 11 bases unmatched. The CDR3 is CASSPDRGRSANYGYTF. In nucleotides, the CDR3 is TGTGCCAGCAGCCCTGACAGGGGCCGGTCAGCTAACTATGGCTACACCTTC.